The rows below give T cell receptor beta chains drawn from one sample of a study of T cell responses to AZD1222 COVID-19 vaccine. TCRdb keeps only in-frame clones here, not all; method: immunoSEQ multiplex PCR. This table holds roughly 130,000 clones, approximately 85% found once. Sequenced material: peripheral blood, taken on day 0 of AZD1222 vaccination. Receptors were obtained from an adult in good health. Both conserved end residues are part of each CDR3. A D gene is named only where the DNA matches it firmly. Only some rows state a clone size, as once, few, many or a class for expanded clones.

clone_size,v_call,d_call,j_call,cdr3_nt,cdr3_aa
.,TRBV27,.,TRBJ2-1,TGTGCCAGCAGTATAGGGGTCAATGAGCAGTTCTTC,CASSIGVNEQFF
.,TRBV5-6,.,TRBJ1-3,TGTGCCAGCAGCTTGGCGGGCGTCTCTGGAAACACCATATATTTT,CASSLAGVSGNTIYF
.,TRBV7-8,.,TRBJ1-5,TGTGCCAGCAGCCTCACTGACAGGAGCAATCAGCCCCAGCATTTT,CASSLTDRSNQPQHF
.,TRBV7-2,.,TRBJ1-2,TGTGCCAGCAGCTTACGGCAAGGGGGGAGGTATGGCTACACCTTC,CASSLRQGGRYGYTF
.,TRBV27,TRBD2,TRBJ2-7,TGTGCCAGCAGTTATAGCGGGAACTCATACGAGCAGTACTTC,CASSYSGNSYEQYF
.,TRBV19,.,TRBJ2-2,TGTGCCAGTAGTCCCCGCAGGGGATTAACCGGGGAGCTGTTTTTT,CASSPRRGLTGELFF
.,TRBV7-2,TRBD2,TRBJ2-2,TGTGCCAGCCGAGGACGGGCCCTAGCGGGAGGGGGAAACACCGGGGAGCTGTTTTTT,CASRGRALAGGGNTGELFF
.,TRBV29-1,.,TRBJ1-1,TGCAGCGTTTCGGATGGGGCAGCTTTCTTT,CSVSDGAAFF
.,TRBV9,.,TRBJ1-3,TGTGCCAGCAGCTCCGGTTCCGCAAACACCATATATTTT,CASSSGSANTIYF
.,TRBV6-1,.,TRBJ2-5,TGTGCCAGCAGTGAATTTCTGGGGGATAGCCGGGAGACCCAGTACTTC,CASSEFLGDSRETQYF
.,TRBV5-8,TRBD1,TRBJ1-4,TGTGCCAGCAGCTTCGGGACAGGGGTTGAAAAACTGTTTTTT,CASSFGTGVEKLFF
.,TRBV2,TRBD1,TRBJ1-1,TGTGCCAGGGGACAGCAGAACACTGAAGCTTTCTTT,CARGQQNTEAFF
.,TRBV11-2,.,TRBJ2-1,TGTGCCAGCAGCTACCCCTCCTACAATGAGCAGTTCTTC,CASSYPSYNEQFF
.,TRBV18,.,TRBJ2-7,TGTGCCAGCTCACCGAGGCAGGGAGGCTCTTACGAGCAGTACTTC,CASSPRQGGSYEQYF
few,TRBV7-8,TRBD1,TRBJ1-5,TGTGCCAGCAGCACGGACAGGGAAAACCCCCAGCATTTT,CASSTDRENPQHF
.,TRBV7-9,TRBD1,TRBJ1-1,TGTGCCAGCAGCCCCCGACAGGGTAGCTTGGACACTGAAGCTTTCTTT,CASSPRQGSLDTEAFF
.,TRBV21-1,.,TRBJ2-7,TGTGCCAGCAGCACCCCCCGGAGGCCAGGGAAGACCTCCTACGAGCAGTACTTC,CASSTPRRPGKTSYEQYF
.,TRBV19,TRBD2,TRBJ2-1,TGTGCCAGTAGTGGACTAGCGGGAGTAGTTGAGCAGTTCTTC,CASSGLAGVVEQFF
few,TRBV18,TRBD1,TRBJ1-5,TGTGCCAGCTCACCCCGGACAGGGTCTAGCAATCAGCCCCAGCATTTT,CASSPRTGSSNQPQHF
.,TRBV7-3,.,TRBJ1-2,TGTGCCAGCAGCTCCCAGGGTTGGGGCTACACCTTC,CASSSQGWGYTF
.,TRBV24-1,TRBD1,TRBJ2-1,TGTGCCACCAGTGACACCCGCGGGACAGGGGGAGGCCTGATTAGGAACAATGAGCAGTTCTTC,CATSDTRGTGGGLIRNNEQFF
.,TRBV11-2,TRBD2,TRBJ2-1,TGTGCCAGCAGCCAGCCGGGGGGGTACAATGAGCAGTTCTTC,CASSQPGGYNEQFF
.,TRBV6-1,.,TRBJ2-3,TGTGCCAGCAGTGGCCACAAGAAAGGGGTTTTTACAGATACGCAGTATTTT,CASSGHKKGVFTDTQYF
.,TRBV6-5,.,TRBJ1-1,TGTGCCAGCAGTTCCCTGCCCCGGCATAACACTGAAGCTTTCTTT,CASSSLPRHNTEAFF